This T cell receptor (beta chain) stems from a study of identical twins. Study-wide results and caveats: The presence of invariant MAIT and iNKT cells could partly confound analyses of zero-insertion sequences. Out-of-frame alpha sequences shared between twins exhibited an excess of low generation probability.

Germline V gives CDR1 KGHDR, CDR2 SFDVKD. V lost 9 bases and J lost 8, with 13 bases in between. The CDR3 extends over 12 amino acids. Healthy Caucasians made up all donors. This clonotype has at least ten counts. Its antigen is unidentified. TCRdb redid the calling of the 5' RACE reads with MiXCR, one entry per CDR3 protein. The sample carries some 660,000 distinct CDR3 sequences, around 8.3% recorded once. These data also formed part of another study, on yellow fever vaccine responses in identical twins. This second report adds: Twins' T cell vaccine responses reportedly looked partly convergent, partly personalized.

The chain links TRBV24-1 to TRBJ2-1; D gene ambiguous. This receptor was obtained from a woman younger than 35 in good health. Source material: PBMCs. The CDR3: CATSPESDEQFF. CDR3 nucleotide sequence: TGTGCCACCTCCCCCGAAAGCGATGAGCAGTTCTTC.